These 10 T cell receptor beta chains came from one sample sequenced in a study of blood T cell repertoires in COVID-19. Assay: immunoSEQ multiplex PCR; the TCRdb copy retains only in-frame clones and omits some. Of under 300,000 clones in the sample, 89% were seen once. Specimen: PBMCs or T cells enriched from blood (not recorded which). Receptors were obtained from a woman aged 55 to 70 who had recovered from COVID-19.

The CDR3: CAITGTGPWAFF. As DNA, the CDR3 is TGTGCCATCACCGGAACAGGGCCTTGGGCTTTCTTT. The chain uses TRBV10-3 and TRBJ1-1; a possible D gene is TRBD1 (6 bases). This CDR3 region has 12 residues. Trimming removed 7 bases from V and 11 bases from J, with 17 bases in between. CDR1 ENHRY and CDR2 SYGVKD come from the germline V gene.

The CDR3 DNA is TGTGCCAGCAGCTTGGCCGTGTTTGCGGGGGAGACCCAGTACTTC. Translated: CASSLAVFAGETQYF. V and J are TRBV5-6 and TRBJ2-5; maybe TRBD2 (6 bases). This CDR3 comprises 15 residues. V lost 0 bases to trimming and J lost 5 bases, with 14 bases between them. Germline V lookup: CDR1 SGHDT, CDR2 YYEEEE.

The gene calls are TRBV7-3 and TRBJ2-1, with 8 bases aligning to TRBD1. This CDR3 region has 15 residues. V was clipped by 6 bases and J by 2 bases; unmatched bases: 6. Germline assignment: CDR1 SGHTA and CDR2 FQGTGA. CDR3: CASSQAGGAYNEQFF. CDR3 nucleotide sequence: TGTGCCAGCAGTCAGGCAGGGGGCGCCTACAATGAGCAGTTCTTC.

This rearrangement joins TRBV11-3 to TRBJ2-7; 10 bases map to TRBD2. CDR1 and CDR2 from the germline V gene are SGHNT and YENEEA. With V trimmed by 2 bases and J by 5 bases, 9 bases remained unmatched. The CDR3 is made up of 16 amino acids. CDR3 loop: CASSLRRASGSHEQYF. In nucleotides, the CDR3 is TGTGCCAGCAGCTTACGGAGAGCTAGCGGGAGCCACGAGCAGTACTTC.

The chain carries TRBV28 and TRBJ1-5; the match to TRBD1 covers 8 bases. CDR1 is MDHEN and CDR2 is SYDVKM in the germline V gene. The CDR3 contains 13 residues. The J segment lost 3 bases and the V segment lost 8 bases, leaving 3 bases of the junction unmatched. The DNA of the CDR3 is TGTGCCAGCCGGGACAGGAACAATCAGCCCCAGCATTTT. It is translated as CASRDRNNQPQHF.

A single count supports this clone. The chain recombines TRBV18 with TRBJ1-1; D is uncertain. The CDR3 runs to 15 residues. V was clipped by 0 bases and J by 1 base, with 9 bases between them. Germline V gene data show CDR1 as KGHSH and CDR2 as LQKENI. CDR3 sequence reads: CASSPPPRGNTEAFF. DNA for the CDR3: TGTGCCAGCTCACCACCCCCCCGAGGGAACACTGAAGCTTTCTTT.

The chain couples TRBV11-2 to TRBJ2-7; D call uncertain. The CDR3 totals 16 residues. The germline V gene has CDR1 SGHAT and CDR2 FQNNGV. The V and J ends lost 3 bases and 2 bases respectively, with 17 bases between them. CDR3 in amino acids: CASSLGSATKAYEQYF. The CDR3 region has the DNA TGTGCCAGCAGCTTGGGCTCTGCGACAAAGGCCTACGAGCAGTACTTC. Variable domain in full (rest from reference TRBV11-2 and TRBJ2-7): EAGVAQSPRYKIIEKRQSVAFWCNPISGHATLYWYQQILGQGPKLLIQFQNNGVVDDSQLPKDRFSAERLKGVDSTLKIQPAKLEDSAVYLCASSLGSATKAYEQYFGPGTRLTVT.

V usage is TRBV5-1 and J usage is TRBJ1-4; D uncertain. The CDR3 consists of 14 residues. Between the trimmed V and J ends, which lost 4 bases and 3 bases, there was a span of 10 bases. In germline, CDR1 is SGHRS, CDR2 YFSETQ. The CDR3 reads CASSPQPPNEKLFF. CDR3 nucleotides: TGCGCCAGCAGCCCACAACCACCTAATGAAAAACTGTTTTTT.

Concerning this clone: Other nucleotide sequences from this sample produce the same CDR3. This chain links TRBV5-1 with TRBJ2-5; 10 bases are shared with TRBD2. V lost 0 bases and J lost 5; bases outside the gene matches: 4. This CDR3 has 15 residues. The germline CDR1 and CDR2 sequences are SGHRS and YFSETQ. The CDR3 region has the DNA TGCGCCAGCAGCTTGGGACTAGCGGGCGGGGAGACCCAGTACTTC. It specifies CASSLGLAGGETQYF.

The rearrangement links TRBV27 to TRBJ2-7; 8 positions agree with TRBD2. The CDR3 extends over 16 amino acids. The ends lost 3 bases at V and 7 bases at J; junction bases unmatched: 14. In germline, CDR1 is MNHEY, CDR2 SMNVEV (reference sequence). Here the CDR3 DNA reads TGTGCCAGCAGTTTCTCGGGGGGGGGCCCCCCTGTTGAGCAGTACTTC. Protein product: CASSFSGGGPPVEQYF.